This T cell receptor beta chain was sequenced for a study of graft-versus-host responses after intestinal transplantation. Looking at the study overall: Each recipient received a multivisceral, liver-intestinal, or isolated intestinal graft.

Comments on this clone: Antigen: not known.

Whole-study findings and limits: Peak levels of circulating GvH clones tracked with early post-transplant HvG declines. Elevated graft-versus-host to host-versus-graft clonal ratios in allografts were recorded for patients with graft-donor T cell macrochimerism.

Sequencing used immunoSEQ multiplex PCR; TCRdb keeps in-frame clones, though not all of them. The table has about 88,000 clones, approximately 90% seen once; the top ten hold around 0.37%. V dropped 4 bases and J dropped 2 bases, with 11 bases sitting between them. Germline loops: CDR1 SGHNT, CDR2 YENEEA. The CDR3 loop spans 14 amino acids. The receptor was isolated from a human donor who was the organ donor for an intestinal transplant. This material consisted of unstimulated CD4+ T cells sorted from spleen or lymph node cells, taken before transplant. The rearrangement joins TRBV11-3 to TRBJ1-1, with D possibly matching TRBD1 (6 bases). The CDR3 loop is CASSSGQYNTEAFF. The CDR3 DNA follows: TGTGCCAGCAGCTCCGGACAGTACAACACTGAAGCTTTCTTT.